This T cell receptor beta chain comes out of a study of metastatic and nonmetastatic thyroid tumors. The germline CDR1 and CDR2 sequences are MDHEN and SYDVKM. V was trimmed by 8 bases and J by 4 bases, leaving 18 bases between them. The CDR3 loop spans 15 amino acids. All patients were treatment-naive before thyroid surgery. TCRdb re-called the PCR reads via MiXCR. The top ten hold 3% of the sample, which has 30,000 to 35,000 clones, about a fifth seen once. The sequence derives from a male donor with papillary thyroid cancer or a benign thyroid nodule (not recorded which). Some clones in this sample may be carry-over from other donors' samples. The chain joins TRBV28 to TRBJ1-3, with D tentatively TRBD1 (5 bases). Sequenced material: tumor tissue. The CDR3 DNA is TGTGCCAGCCGTACCGGGGGACCAAAAGGAAACACCATATATTTT. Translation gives CASRTGGPKGNTIYF.